This TCR beta chain was identified during a study of blood T cell repertoires in COVID-19. Background on the study: Spain, Italy and the United States supplied samples that represented acute and convalescent COVID-19. From T cells, B-cell-depleted T cells, or PBMCs came the material, which was cDNA or gDNA.

This clone has just a few counts. Clones were read by immunoSEQ multiplex PCR, and TCRdb kept only the in-frame ones, dropping some. Counted here are 150,000 to 250,000 clones, about 85% occurring once; the ten biggest clones make up roughly 5.7%. J gave up 1 base and V 1 base, and 3 bases lay outside the gene matches. Germline values: CDR1 SGHNT, CDR2 YENEEA. CDR3 length: 15 amino acids. This TCR came from a woman aged 40 to 49 with COVID-19, enrolled during active disease. The chain carries TRBV11-3 and TRBJ2-7; TRBD2 aligns across 8 bases. Sequences were obtained from peripheral blood. CDR3 amino acids: CASSLAASGSYEQYF. The CDR3 nucleotides are TGTGCCAGCAGCTTAGCGGCTAGCGGGTCCTACGAGCAGTACTTC.